This TCR beta chain was documented in a study of post-analysis software for immune sequencing data. Whole-study context: Relapsing-remitting, secondary progressive and progressive-relapsing forms of multiple sclerosis all featured among disease courses. Study-wide points: About 5 TRBV segments were more frequent in patients than controls; TRBV5-6, TRBV5-1 and TRBV20-1 belonged to this group. Significantly lower normalized Chao1 diversity was found in patients with multiple sclerosis relative to controls.

This clonotype was seen only a few times. What it binds is not known. Germline values: CDR1 GTSNPN, CDR2 SVGIG (reference sequence). Trimming removed 3 bases at V and 0 bases at J, with 9 bases between. The CDR3 totals 14 residues. Unique molecular identifiers were present in the TCR beta cDNA libraries. There were roughly 1 to 11 million T cells, and 450,000 to 550,000 cDNA molecules came from them. One entry per CDR3 protein results from TCRdb running MiXCR on the PCR reads. The sample has 740,000 or so distinct CDR3 sequences; approximately 53% are singletons. The sequence was collected from a girl between 5 and 17 years old with multiple sclerosis. V gene TRBV30 combines with J gene TRBJ2-4, with D tentatively TRBD2 (6 bases). Sequencing was carried out using blood. In DNA form, the CDR3 reads TGTGCCTGGAGCGGAGCGGGAGCCAAAAACATTCAGTACTTC. Amino acid sequence: CAWSGAGAKNIQYF.